The 23 T cell receptor beta chains below were found in one sample sequenced in a study of blood T cells in healthy people across ages. Primed by a sample-barcoded 5' primer and a J-beta primer mix, a second PCR proceeded for 7 to 11 cycles. TCRdb redid the calling of the 5' RACE reads with MiXCR, one entry per CDR3 protein. This repertoire shows fewer than 750,000 distinct CDR3 sequences, 40% to 50% found once; its top ten account for roughly 25%. The sequencing sample was made of blood. All receptors derive from a man aged 80 or over in good health.

This clonotype was observed once. This chain uses TRBV12-3 or TRBV12-4 with TRBJ2-7; D uncertain. CDR3 length: 12 residues. V was trimmed by 4 bases and J by 3 bases, leaving 7 bases between them. The CDR3 nucleotides are TGTGCCAGCAGTTGGGCTGTCTACGAGCAGTACTTC. This sequence encodes CASSWAVYEQYF.

The chain has TRBV12-3 or TRBV12-4 and TRBJ2-1; maybe TRBD2 (7 bases). The CDR3 spans 15 residues. The V and J ends lost 5 bases and 1 base respectively, with 12 bases between them. CDR3 in DNA: TGTGCCAGCAGTAAGGCGGGGGCTTCCTACAATGAGCAGTTCTTC. Translated: CASSKAGASYNEQFF.

This clonotype was observed a few times. The rearrangement uses TRBV29-1 and TRBJ2-7; D remains ambiguous. Trimming removed 6 bases at V and 9 bases at J, with 15 bases between. This CDR3 comprises 11 residues. From germline, CDR1 is SQVTM and CDR2 ANQGSEA. The CDR3 sequence is CSVLTTVAQYF. CDR3 coding DNA: TGCAGCGTGCTTACCACGGTAGCGCAGTACTTC.

This clonotype appeared a few times. The rearrangement uses TRBV9 and TRBJ2-3; 9 bases map to TRBD1. Per germline, CDR1 SGDLS and CDR2 YYNGEE. The CDR3 extends over 17 amino acids. With 0 bases clipped from V and 1 base from J, the junction kept 6 bases outside the gene matches. This CDR3 reads CASSVAGTGFGTDTQYF. CDR3 sequence (DNA): TGTGCCAGCAGCGTAGCCGGGACAGGGTTTGGCACAGATACGCAGTATTTT.

This clonotype was picked up a small number of times. J is TRBJ2-3 and V is TRBV6-5; the D gene is possibly TRBD1 (5 bases). From germline, CDR1 is MNHEY and CDR2 SVGAGI. Trimming pared 2 bases from V and 5 bases from J, leaving 14 bases between. The CDR3 has 15 residues. The CDR3 region is CASSYARPGQDTQYF. The CDR3 region has the DNA TGTGCCAGCAGTTACGCACGTCCAGGGCAAGATACGCAGTATTTT.

In nucleotides, the CDR3 is TGTGCCACCAGCAGAGAAGGGGAGTGGTATGGCTACACCTTC. Its translation is CATSREGEWYGYTF. The chain has TRBV15 and TRBJ1-2, with D maybe TRBD1 (5 bases). The CDR3 spans 14 residues. Trimming took 0 bases from V and 5 from J, leaving 10 bases between them. Looked up from germline, CDR1 is LNHNV and CDR2 is YYDKDF (reference sequence). The whole variable domain, remainder taken from reference TRBV15 and TRBJ1-2, is DAMVIQNPRYQVTQFGKPVTLSCSQTLNHNVMYWYQQKSSQAPKLLFHYYDKDFNNEADTPDNFQSRRPNTSFCFLDIRSPGLGDTAMYLCATSREGEWYGYTFGSGTRLTVV.

Only one count was recorded for this clonotype. The rearrangement links TRBV11-2 to TRBJ2-1; D unclear. Trimming removed 7 bases from V and 1 base from J, with 17 bases in between. The germline CDR1 and CDR2 sequences are SGHAT and FQNNGV. There are 16 residues in the CDR3. The CDR3 here is CASTKLRSQSYNEQFF. In DNA form, the CDR3 reads TGTGCCAGCACCAAACTCCGGAGTCAGTCCTACAATGAGCAGTTCTTC. The variable domain in full, completed from reference TRBV11-2 and TRBJ2-1, reads EAGVAQSPRYKIIEKRQSVAFWCNPISGHATLYWYQQILGQGPKLLIQFQNNGVVDDSQLPKDRFSAERLKGVDSTLKIQPAKLEDSAVYLCASTKLRSQSYNEQFFGPGTRLTVL.

The V and J genes are TRBV20-1 and TRBJ2-3, with D possibly TRBD2 on 6 matching bases. Germline V lookup: CDR1 DFQATT, CDR2 SNEGSKA (reference sequence). V dropped 8 bases and J dropped 0 bases, with 18 bases sitting between them. The CDR3 runs 15 residues. The CDR3 spells CSSPLGGVSTDTQYF. CDR3 in DNA: TGCAGTTCCCCACTTGGAGGGGTGAGCACAGATACGCAGTATTTT.

The gene calls are TRBV29-1 and TRBJ1-5, with 9 positions matching TRBD1. V lost 5 bases to trimming and J lost 5 bases; unmatched junction nucleotides: 7. The CDR3 is made up of 14 amino acids. CDR1 and CDR2 from the germline V gene are SQVTM and ANQGSEA. The CDR3 nucleotides read TGCAGCGTTCCGACAGGGGGTAAGGATCAGCCCCAGCATTTT. Its translation is CSVPTGGKDQPQHF.

The table lists this clonotype with a few counts. V is TRBV28 and J is TRBJ2-5, with D maybe TRBD1 (5 bases). The CDR3 runs to 15 residues. Trimming stripped 8 bases from V and 2 bases from J, with 18 bases between. CDR1 MDHEN and CDR2 SYDVKM come from the germline V gene. The CDR3 DNA follows: TGTGCCAGCCATAAAAGGGGATTTGAACAAGAGACCCAGTACTTC. This translates into CASHKRGFEQETQYF.

This clonotype was seen a few times. The rearrangement uses TRBV12-3 or TRBV12-4 and TRBJ2-7; D remains unclear. TRBJ2-5 matches the DNA end more closely, so the J call is doubtful. CDR3 size: 11 residues. The CDR3 DNA follows: TGTGCCAGCAGTTTCGTCGGGACCCAGTACTTC. The encoded protein is CASSFVGTQYF.

The chain is built from TRBV29-1 and TRBJ2-1; a possible D gene is TRBD2 (6 bases). CDR1 is SQVTM and CDR2 is ANQGSEA in the germline V gene. Trimming cost V 6 bases and J 7 bases, with 25 bases left between them. The CDR3 contains 16 residues. CDR3 sequence (DNA): TGCAGCGTCGGTTCGGCAGGCCCACCTGGGGGGAATGAGCAGTTCTTC. Residues: CSVGSAGPPGGNEQFF.

J is TRBJ2-5 and V is TRBV6-2 or TRBV6-3; no definite D call. The germline V gene has CDR1 MNHEY and CDR2 SVGEGT. V was trimmed by 8 bases and J by 4 bases, leaving 14 bases between them. The CDR3 has 13 amino acids. The CDR3 DNA is TGTGCCAGCCGGGTGACCCAGGCAGAGACCCAGTACTTC. Translating it yields CASRVTQAETQYF.

The V gene is TRBV29-1, the J gene TRBJ2-7; 9 bases are a match to TRBD2. The CDR3 runs 16 residues. The V gene end was trimmed by 7 bases and the J gene end by 3 bases; junction bases not matched to a gene: 16. Germline lookup yields CDR1 SQVTM and CDR2 ANQGSEA. For the CDR3, the DNA is TGCAGCGCACTTCTGGGTGCGGCGGGAGGGCTCTACGAGCAGTACTTC. This gives the protein CSALLGAAGGLYEQYF.

This clonotype was observed a handful of times. V usage is TRBV24-1 and J usage is TRBJ2-3, with D possibly being TRBD2 (6 bases). Germline loops: CDR1 KGHDR, CDR2 SFDVKD. Trimming took off 3 bases at V and 0 bases at J, with 12 bases between the two ends. The CDR3 covers 16 residues. The CDR3 sequence is CATSDRGLTSTDTQYF. The CDR3, as DNA: TGTGCCACCAGTGATCGGGGACTCACTAGCACAGATACGCAGTATTTT.

This clonotype was counted a few times. The chain combines TRBV12-3 or TRBV12-4 with TRBJ1-2; possibly TRBD1 for D (6 bases). V was pared by 4 bases and J by 11 bases, with 11 bases between. There are 11 residues in the CDR3. The CDR3 DNA is TGTGCCAGCAGTTACGGGGGCGCTTACACCTTC. It codes for CASSYGGAYTF.

The chain is built from TRBV4-2 and TRBJ2-5; 7 bases are shared with TRBD2. CDR3 length equals 15 residues. The V and J ends lost 3 bases and 8 bases, in that order; junction bases with no gene match: 12. Germline V gives CDR1 LGHNA, CDR2 YNFKEQ. DNA of the CDR3: TGTGCCAGCAGCCAGGGGGATGGCGGGAGATTTACCCAGTACTTC. Residues: CASSQGDGGRFTQYF.

The chain is built from TRBV6-5 and TRBJ2-2; a possible D gene is TRBD2 (5 bases). V was cut by 2 bases and J by 0 bases, with 10 bases left in between. The CDR3 is 16 amino acids. The germline V gene has CDR1 MNHEY and CDR2 SVGAGI. DNA of the CDR3: TGTGCCAGCAGTTACAATGGGAGATCGAACACCGGGGAGCTGTTTTTT. It translates to CASSYNGRSNTGELFF.

V usage is TRBV2 and J usage is TRBJ1-2; tentative D call: TRBD1 (5 bases). Germline V gene lookup returns CDR1 SNHLY and CDR2 FYNNEI. V was trimmed by 7 bases and J by 4 bases, leaving 7 bases between them. The CDR3 consists of 11 residues. The CDR3: CASIGGYGYTF. In DNA form, the CDR3 reads TGTGCCAGCATCGGGGGCTATGGCTACACCTTC.

Worth noting for this clonotype: Possible read error: a much larger clone is one base away. The chain joins TRBV6-5 to TRBJ2-5; D uncertain. The CDR3 totals 14 residues. Looked up from germline, CDR1 is MNHEY and CDR2 is SVGAGI. V lost 8 bases and J 3 bases, leaving 16 bases between the germline ends. CDR3: CASRSLGREETQYF. CDR3 bases: TGTGCCAGCCGCTCGTTGGGCCGAGAAGAGACCCAGTACTTC.

This clonotype was recorded only once. The chain employs TRBV7-9 and TRBJ1-2; D remains ambiguous. The germline CDR1 and CDR2 sequences are SEHNR and FQNEAQ (reference sequence). Trimming cost V 5 bases and J 0 bases, with 16 bases left between them. This CDR3 has 16 residues. CDR3 protein: CASSLPEPLANYGYTF. CDR3 nucleotide sequence: TGTGCCAGCAGCCTACCCGAACCGTTAGCTAACTATGGCTACACCTTC.

This chain connects TRBV12-3 or TRBV12-4 to TRBJ1-2; no reliable D call. The CDR3 is made up of 12 amino acids. The V end lost 3 bases, the J end lost 7 bases, and 9 bases lay between the germline ends. The CDR3 sequence: CASSFGVLGYTF. For the CDR3, the DNA is TGTGCCAGCAGTTTCGGGGTCCTTGGCTACACCTTC.

This chain links TRBV11-2 with TRBJ2-1, with unresolved D. TRBJ2-7 matches the DNA end more closely, so the J call is doubtful. CDR3 length equals 16 residues. The germline V gene has CDR1 SGHAT and CDR2 FQNNGV. The CDR3 here is CASSLDLGITYNEQYF. The CDR3 DNA follows: TGTGCCAGCAGCTTAGATTTAGGGATAACCTACAATGAGCAGTACTTC.